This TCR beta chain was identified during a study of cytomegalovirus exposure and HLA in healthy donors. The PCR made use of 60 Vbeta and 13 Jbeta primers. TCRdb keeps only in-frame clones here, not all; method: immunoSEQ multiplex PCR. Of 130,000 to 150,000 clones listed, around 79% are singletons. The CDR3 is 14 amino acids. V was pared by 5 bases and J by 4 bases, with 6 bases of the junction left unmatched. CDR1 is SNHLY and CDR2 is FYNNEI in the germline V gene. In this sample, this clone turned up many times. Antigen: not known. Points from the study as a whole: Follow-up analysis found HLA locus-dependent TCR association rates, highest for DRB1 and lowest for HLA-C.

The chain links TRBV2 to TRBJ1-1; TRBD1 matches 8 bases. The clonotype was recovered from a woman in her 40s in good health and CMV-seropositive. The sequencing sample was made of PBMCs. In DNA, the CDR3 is TGTGCCAGCAGTATTACCGGACAGGGCACTGAAGCTTTCTTT. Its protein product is CASSITGQGTEAFF.